Following are 20 T cell receptor beta chains from one sample sequenced in a study of graft-versus-host responses after intestinal transplantation. The data were produced by immunoSEQ multiplex PCR, yet TCRdb's version contains in-frame clones alone and is incomplete. The data show around 20,000 clones, with roughly 89% seen just once and approximately 5% held by the top ten. The specimen was PBMCs, collected 65 to 70 days after intestinal transplantation. These receptors all stem from a human patient who received an intestinal transplant, so some T cells may come from the graft donor.

V is TRBV7-9 and J is TRBJ2-7; TRBD1 is a possible D gene (6 bases). This CDR3 is built from 17 residues. Per the germline V gene, CDR1 is SEHNR and CDR2 is FQNEAQ (reference sequence). Trimming shortened V by 2 bases and J by 4 bases, and 21 bases separated the two germline ends. CDR3 amino acids: CASSLPGYPQGLYEQYF. The DNA of the CDR3 is TGTGCCAGCAGCTTACCTGGATACCCACAGGGTTTGTACGAGCAGTACTTC.

The genes are TRBV15 and TRBJ1-5; 8 bases are a match to TRBD1. The germline CDR1 and CDR2 sequences are LNHNV and YYDKDF (reference sequence). Losses at the gene ends were 6 bases for V and 6 bases for J; bases not matched to a gene: 7. This CDR3 is 14 amino acids long. DNA for the CDR3: TGTGCCACCAGGAAAGACAGGGGAAGTCAGCCCCAGCATTTT. Translated: CATRKDRGSQPQHF. The full variable domain, its missing parts supplied by reference TRBV15 and TRBJ1-5, is DAMVIQNPRYQVTQFGKPVTLSCSQTLNHNVMYWYQQKSSQAPKLLFHYYDKDFNNEADTPDNFQSRRPNTSFCFLDIRSPGLGDTAMYLCATRKDRGSQPQHFGDGTRLSIL.

J is TRBJ2-5 and V is TRBV30; 7 nucleotides align to TRBD1. This CDR3 is built from 15 residues. Germline CDR1 is GTSNPN and CDR2 is SVGIG (reference sequence). V gave up 7 bases and J gave up 5 bases; unmatched junction bases: 16. The chain's CDR3 is CASTRDRALLETQYF. DNA for the CDR3: TGTGCCTCCACCCGAGACAGGGCCCTCTTGGAGACCCAGTACTTC.

The CDR3 sequence is CASSLSPGELFF. The CDR3 nucleotides read TGTGCCAGCAGTTTATCGCCCGGGGAGCTGTTTTTT. The chain is built from TRBV27 and TRBJ2-2, with no clear D. This CDR3 is 12 amino acids long. CDR1 MNHEY and CDR2 SMNVEV come from the germline V gene (reference sequence). V was clipped by 0 bases and J by 6 bases, with 2 bases between them.

This chain links TRBV5-3 with TRBJ1-5; D perhaps matches TRBD1 (5 bases). TRBV5-3 is an open reading frame, and its role is uncertain. Trimming removed 2 bases at V and 2 bases at J, with 8 bases between. This CDR3 comprises 14 residues. CDR3 in DNA: TGTGCCAGAAGCTTTCCGGGACGCAATCAGCCCCAGCATTTT. This gives the protein CARSFPGRNQPQHF.

The chain combines TRBV7-9 with TRBJ2-7; D gene uncertain. CDR1 and CDR2 from the germline V gene are SEHNR and FQNEAQ (reference sequence). Trimming removed 1 base at V and 3 bases at J, with 7 bases between. The CDR3 runs to 13 residues. CDR3 loop: CASSLGWGYEQYF. CDR3 sequence (DNA): TGTGCCAGCAGCTTAGGTTGGGGCTACGAGCAGTACTTC.

The V gene is TRBV5-5, the J gene TRBJ2-1, with D possibly matching TRBD2 (6 bases). CDR1 is SGHKS and CDR2 is YYEKEE in the germline V gene (reference sequence). The CDR3 runs 12 residues. V lost 7 bases and J lost 9, with 14 bases in between. CDR3 sequence (DNA): TGTGCCAGCGATAACACCGGGGGTGAGCAGTTCTTC. Translating it yields CASDNTGGEQFF. The variable domain in full, completed from reference TRBV5-5 and TRBJ2-1, reads DAGVTQSPTHLIKTRGQQVTLRCSPISGHKSVSWYQQVLGQGPQFIFQYYEKEERGRGNFPDRFSARQFPNYSSELNVNALLLGDSALYLCASDNTGGEQFFGPGTRLTVL.

The rearrangement links TRBV10-3 to TRBJ1-6; D remains ambiguous. Germline values: CDR1 ENHRY, CDR2 SYGVKD. The CDR3 runs to 13 residues. The germline V and J ends were trimmed by 7 bases and 12 bases, with 16 bases remaining between them. The chain's CDR3 is CAINPTVDEPLHF. CDR3 coding DNA: TGTGCCATCAACCCGACGGTGGATGAACCCCTCCACTTT.

The rearrangement links TRBV25-1 to TRBJ2-5; D is uncertain. V lost 4 bases to trimming and J lost 3 bases, with 15 bases between them. Per the germline V gene, CDR1 is MGHDK and CDR2 is SYGVNS. CDR3 size: 15 residues. CDR3 sequence (DNA): TGTGCCAGCAGTGGGCTAGGCGTGGCCGAAGAGACCCAGTACTTC. Translation gives CASSGLGVAEETQYF.

The genes are TRBV6-5 and TRBJ1-5; 10 nucleotides agree with TRBD1. V trimming: 6 bases; J trimming: 6 bases; junction bases outside the gene matches: 5. Per germline, CDR1 MNHEY and CDR2 SVGAGI. The CDR3 sequence is 14 residues long. The CDR3 protein is CASSPGQGSQPQHF. Here the CDR3 DNA reads TGTGCCAGCAGCCCGGGACAGGGGTCTCAGCCCCAGCATTTT.

This clone was found once. The chain combines TRBV27 with TRBJ1-2; TRBD1 agrees at 8 bases. Unmatched junction bases numbered 16, after V lost 8 bases and J lost 5 bases. This CDR3 is built from 16 residues. Per germline, CDR1 MNHEY and CDR2 SMNVEV (reference sequence). The CDR3 DNA sequence: TGTGCCAGCTCGACACAGGGGGGACTCTCGGGGTATGGCTACACCTTC. It specifies CASSTQGGLSGYGYTF.

Remarks on this clone: Mismatch with germline at one junction end may stem from a read error. The chain is built from TRBV7-9 and TRBJ2-7; D possibly corresponds to TRBD2 (5 bases). This CDR3 is built from 11 residues. In germline, CDR1 is SEHNR, CDR2 FQNEAQ (reference sequence). The CDR3 nucleotides are TGTGCCAGCAGCTCCCTGGCCTTGCGGGCCTTC. Protein: CASSSLALRAF.

The chain combines TRBV10-3 with TRBJ1-1, with unresolved D. V gave up 10 bases and J gave up 1 base, with 13 bases separating them. Looked up from germline, CDR1 is ENHRY and CDR2 is SYGVKD. CDR3 length: 13 residues. The CDR3 protein is CATSLLPNTEAFF. DNA for the CDR3: TGTGCCACCAGCCTCTTACCGAACACTGAAGCTTTCTTT.

This clone was seen a few times. The chain combines TRBV27 with TRBJ2-7; 7 bases match TRBD1. The CDR3 length is 13 residues. Unmatched junction bases numbered 4, after V lost 3 bases and J lost 5 bases. Germline assignment: CDR1 MNHEY and CDR2 SMNVEV (reference sequence). The CDR3 DNA is TGTGCCAGCAGTTTGACAGGGAGCGACGAGCAGTACTTC. This codes for CASSLTGSDEQYF.

This chain connects TRBV19 to TRBJ2-3; no definite D call. There are 13 residues in the CDR3. Germline V lookup: CDR1 LNHDA, CDR2 SQIVND (reference sequence). Between the trimmed V and J ends, which lost 5 bases and 5 bases, there was a span of 11 bases. The CDR3 region has the DNA TGTGCCAGTAGTTTCCAGGCCGGAGATACGCAGTATTTT. This gives the protein CASSFQAGDTQYF.

The chain links TRBV28 to TRBJ2-7, with D possibly being TRBD2 (5 bases). The length of the CDR3 is 15 residues. V dropped 7 bases and J dropped 0 bases, with 16 bases sitting between them. Germline values: CDR1 MDHEN, CDR2 SYDVKM. The CDR3 loop reads CASTQPGFSSYEQYF. The DNA of the CDR3 is TGTGCCAGCACACAGCCGGGATTTAGCTCCTACGAGCAGTACTTC.

This clone was detected a few times. The chain employs TRBV11-2 and TRBJ1-1, with D possibly matching TRBD1 (6 bases). Trimming left V 3 bases short and J 1 base short, with 9 bases between. The germline CDR1 and CDR2 sequences are SGHAT and FQNNGV. The CDR3 loop spans 14 amino acids. The CDR3, as DNA: TGTGCCAGCAGCTTCTGGGGGCGGAACACTGAAGCTTTCTTT. This sequence encodes CASSFWGRNTEAFF. The full variable domain, with the rest looked up from reference TRBV11-2 and TRBJ1-1, is EAGVAQSPRYKIIEKRQSVAFWCNPISGHATLYWYQQILGQGPKLLIQFQNNGVVDDSQLPKDRFSAERLKGVDSTLKIQPAKLEDSAVYLCASSFWGRNTEAFFGQGTRLTVV.

The rearrangement uses TRBV5-1 and TRBJ1-2; D might be TRBD1 (6 bases). This CDR3 region has 13 residues. V was clipped by 3 bases and J by 7 bases, with 13 bases between them. Germline lookup yields CDR1 SGHRS and CDR2 YFSETQ. The CDR3 DNA is TGCGCCAGCAGCTCTGAGGACAGTCTTGGCTACACCTTC. This gives the protein CASSSEDSLGYTF.

The V gene is TRBV7-6, the J gene TRBJ1-1; maybe TRBD1 (6 bases). V was pared by 3 bases and J by 3 bases, with 11 bases between. The CDR3 length is 14 residues. Germline V gene lookup returns CDR1 SGHVS and CDR2 FNYEAQ. Here the CDR3 reads CASSLSEGDTEAFF. CDR3 DNA sequence: TGTGCCAGCAGCTTGAGCGAGGGGGACACTGAAGCTTTCTTT. Using reference TRBV7-6 and TRBJ1-1 for the parts outside the CDR3, the full variable domain is GAGVSQSPRYKVTKRGQDVALRCDPISGHVSLYWYRQALGQGPEFLTYFNYEAQQDKSGLPNDRFSAERPEGSISTLTIQRTEQRDSAMYRCASSLSEGDTEAFFGQGTRLTVV.

This clone showed up just once. The chain joins TRBV2 to TRBJ1-1; D not certain. The V and J ends lost 4 bases and 1 base respectively, with 13 bases between them. CDR1 SNHLY and CDR2 FYNNEI come from the germline V gene. CDR3 length: 15 amino acids. The chain's CDR3 is CASSAAVQSNTEAFF. CDR3 nucleotides: TGTGCCAGCAGTGCAGCAGTACAATCGAACACTGAAGCTTTCTTT.